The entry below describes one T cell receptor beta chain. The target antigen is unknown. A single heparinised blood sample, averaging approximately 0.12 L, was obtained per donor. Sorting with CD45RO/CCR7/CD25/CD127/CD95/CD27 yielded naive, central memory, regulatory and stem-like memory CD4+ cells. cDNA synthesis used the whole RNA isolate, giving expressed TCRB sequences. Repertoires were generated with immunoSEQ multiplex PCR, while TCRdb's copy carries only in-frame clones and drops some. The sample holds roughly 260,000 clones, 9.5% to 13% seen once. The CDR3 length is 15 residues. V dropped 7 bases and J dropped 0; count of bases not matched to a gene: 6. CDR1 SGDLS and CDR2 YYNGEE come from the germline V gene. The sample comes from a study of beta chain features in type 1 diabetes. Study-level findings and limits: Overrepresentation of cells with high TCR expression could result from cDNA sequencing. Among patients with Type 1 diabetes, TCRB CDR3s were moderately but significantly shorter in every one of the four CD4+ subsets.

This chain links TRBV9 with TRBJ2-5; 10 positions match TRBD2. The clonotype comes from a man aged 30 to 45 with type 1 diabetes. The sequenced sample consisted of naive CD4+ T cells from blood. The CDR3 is CASASGGLYQETQYF. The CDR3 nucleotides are TGTGCCAGCGCTAGCGGGGGCCTGTACCAAGAGACCCAGTACTTC.